This record concerns one T cell receptor beta chain sequence. No antigen is known for it. The data stem from a study of shared clonotypes between healthy human individuals. Study-wide points: Larger estimated richness was generally recorded for naive subsets relative to memory subsets. Only blood samples were collected, and tissue repertoires likely differ.

Approximately 30,000 T cell genomes (approximately 0.2 ug DNA) went into each sorted-subset replicate. In the original workflow: Filtering differed because ImmunoSEQ produced junction-only sequences that carried no quality scores. Data came from immunoSEQ multiplex PCR; TCRdb stores just in-frame clones and leaves some out. The V and J calls and clone size were taken over from that table, and D and trimming were inferred from the DNA. The table records about 2 million clones, approximately 95% of them present only once. Germline-derived CDR1 and CDR2 are MDHEN and SYDVKM. Deletions cut 5 bases from V and 10 bases from J, with 18 bases between. This CDR3 is built from 15 residues.

The specimen sequenced was naive CD4+ T cells sorted from blood. This sample's subset: CD45RA+ positively selected. This sequence originates from a young man in good health. The chain combines TRBV28 with TRBJ1-6; D might be TRBD1 (5 bases). The CDR3 region has the DNA TGTGCCAGCAGTCCGCCGGGACCTACCGGATCACCCCTCCACTTT. This encodes CASSPPGPTGSPLHF.